This T cell receptor (beta chain) was documented in a study of blood T cells in healthy people across ages. There are many counts of this clonotype. There were at least 5.5 micrograms of total RNA extracted from every sample. CDR3 length: 17 residues. The V gene lost 0 bases and the J gene lost 8 bases, with 20 bases spanning the gap. Germline V gives CDR1 MGHRA, CDR2 YSYEKL. The authors ran a second PCR of about 7 to 12 cycles using a sample-barcoded 5' primer and a J-beta primer mix. Each cDNA molecule carried a tag from a template-switch adaptor that contained 12 random nucleotides. Each CDR3 protein gets one entry after TCRdb re-called the 5' RACE reads with MiXCR. The sample records 1.6 million or so distinct CDR3 sequences, about 32% being singletons.

The receptor comes from a woman under 40 in good health. The chain is built from TRBV4-1 and TRBJ2-1; the D call may be TRBD1 or TRBD2 (5 bases each). The sequenced sample was blood. CDR3 sequence reads: CASSQERDGFRDHEQFF. In DNA, the CDR3 is TGCGCCAGCAGCCAAGAAAGGGACGGCTTTAGGGATCATGAGCAGTTCTTC.